What follows are 30 T cell receptor beta chains derived from one specimen sequenced in a study of cytomegalovirus exposure and HLA in healthy donors. 13 Jbeta primers and 60 Vbeta primers were used for the PCR. Assay: immunoSEQ multiplex PCR; the TCRdb copy retains only in-frame clones and omits some. Of about 120,000 clones listed, around 75% were seen once; the top ten hold about 2%. Sequencing was performed on PBMCs. The receptor source for this set is a man aged 30-40 years in good health and CMV-seronegative.

This clone was picked up a small number of times. This chain connects TRBV6-1 to TRBJ1-2, with a tentative D call TRBD1 (6 bases). Germline CDR1 and CDR2: MNHNS and SASEGT. The CDR3 spans 15 residues. Trimming removed 1 base at V and 2 bases at J, with 11 bases between. The CDR3 loop is CASSEGPTGNYGYTF. The CDR3 nucleotides are TGTGCCAGCAGTGAAGGGCCAACAGGGAACTATGGCTACACCTTC.

This chain uses TRBV27 with TRBJ2-5; TRBD1 might be the D (6 bases). Near its end, the DNA agrees better with TRBJ2-7, so the J call may be wrong. The CDR3 has 16 residues. The germline gives CDR1 MNHEY, CDR2 SMNVEV (reference sequence). The CDR3 DNA reads as TGTGCCAGCAGTTTACTAGGGGGAAGCGCCCGAAACGAGCAGTACTTC. Translation gives CASSLLGGSARNEQYF.

The chain recombines TRBV6-5 with TRBJ2-5; maybe TRBD2 (7 bases). The CDR3 length is 15 residues. In germline, CDR1 is MNHEY, CDR2 SVGAGI. Trimming cost V 5 bases and J 9 bases, with 22 bases left between them. The CDR3 DNA reads TGTGCCAGCAGTCCTACGGGGGGCGGCATGGGGGCCCAGTACTTC. It translates to CASSPTGGGMGAQYF.

This clone was seen once. This chain uses TRBV7-9 with TRBJ1-3; 7 nucleotides match TRBD1. CDR3 length equals 15 residues. The germline CDR1 and CDR2 sequences are SEHNR and FQNEAQ (reference sequence). The trim removed 1 base at V and 6 bases at J, leaving 6 bases unmatched. The CDR3 spells CASSLGGDRTNTIYF. The CDR3, as DNA: TGTGCCAGCAGCTTAGGGGGGGACAGAACAAACACCATATATTTT. Based on the CDR3 plus reference TRBV7-9 and TRBJ1-3, the full variable domain is DTGVSQNPRHKITKRGQNVTFRCDPISEHNRLYWYRQTLGQGPEFLTYFQNEAQLEKSRLLSDRFSAERPKGSFSTLEIQRTEQGDSAMYLCASSLGGDRTNTIYFGEGSWLTVV.

The V and J genes are TRBV9 and TRBJ2-6; TRBD1 matches 9 bases. CDR1 and CDR2 (germline): SGDLS, YYNGEE. V dropped 0 bases and J dropped 4; count of bases not matched to a gene: 5. This CDR3 contains 17 residues. CDR3 residues: CASSVARQGVGANVLTF. CDR3 bases: TGTGCCAGCAGCGTAGCGAGACAGGGGGTCGGGGCCAACGTCCTGACTTTC.

CDR3 residues: CASSPPEGTEAFF. Written as DNA, the CDR3 is TGTGCCAGCAGCCCGCCGGAGGGCACTGAAGCTTTCTTT. This chain links TRBV7-9 with TRBJ1-1; D gene unclear. Germline CDR1 SEHNR, CDR2 FQNEAQ (reference sequence). Trimming left V 5 bases short and J 4 bases short, with 11 bases between. This CDR3 has 13 residues.

V and J are TRBV28 and TRBJ2-3; TRBD2 matches 8 bases. This CDR3 is built from 15 residues. Germline trimming cut 7 bases from V and 2 bases from J; bases unmatched to any gene: 8. Germline lookup yields CDR1 MDHEN and CDR2 SYDVKM. Written as DNA, the CDR3 is TGTGCCAGCACCCCCAGCGGGGGAGTCACAGATACGCAGTATTTT. It codes for CASTPSGGVTDTQYF.

The chain carries TRBV5-1 and TRBJ2-5; a possible D gene is TRBD1 (5 bases). The V gene's germline CDR1 is SGHRS and CDR2 YFSETQ. The CDR3 runs to 13 residues. The V end lost 2 bases, the J end lost 6 bases, and 11 bases lay between the germline ends. The CDR3 DNA reads TGCGCCAGCAGCTTTTCCAGGGAACAGACCCAGTACTTC. Protein: CASSFSREQTQYF.

The chain combines TRBV6-5 with TRBJ1-6, with D unclear. The CDR3 runs to 14 residues. The germline V gene has CDR1 MNHEY and CDR2 SVGAGI. V was clipped by 5 bases and J by 10 bases, with 15 bases between them. The CDR3 protein is CASSNPTHGSPLHF. The CDR3 region has the DNA TGTGCCAGCAGTAACCCGACACATGGATCACCCCTCCACTTT.

The V call is TRBV6-5, the J call TRBJ2-7, with D possibly being TRBD1 (6 bases). This CDR3 spans 14 amino acids. V was pared by 2 bases and J by 4 bases, with 12 bases between. Looked up from germline, CDR1 is MNHEY and CDR2 is SVGAGI. CDR3 region: CASSYGFRGYEQYF. CDR3 nucleotide sequence: TGTGCCAGCAGTTACGGTTTCAGGGGTTACGAGCAGTACTTC.

The rearrangement links TRBV5-5 to TRBJ2-7, with D unclear. V was clipped by 2 bases and J by 1 base, with 10 bases between them. CDR1 and CDR2 (germline): SGHKS, YYEKEE (reference sequence). This CDR3 comprises 14 residues. CDR3 nucleotides: TGTGCCAGCAGCTTCGAGCGACTGTCCTACGAGCAGTACTTC. Protein sequence: CASSFERLSYEQYF.

The rearrangement uses TRBV18 and TRBJ1-2; weak D call: TRBD1 (6 bases). V was shortened by 3 bases and J by 6 bases, with 14 bases between the two germline ends. Germline values: CDR1 KGHSH, CDR2 LQKENI. This CDR3 region has 14 residues. The CDR3 coding sequence is TGTGCCAGCTCACCCACCAGGGGTCGGGATGGCTACACCTTC. Translation: CASSPTRGRDGYTF. The full variable domain, with the rest looked up from reference TRBV18 and TRBJ1-2, is NAGVMQNPRHLVRRRGQEARLRCSPMKGHSHVYWYRQLPEEGLKFMVYLQKENIIDESGMPKERFSAEFPKEGPSILRIQQVVRGDSAAYFCASSPTRGRDGYTFGSGTRLTVV.

The chain couples TRBV25-1 to TRBJ2-5; TRBD1 aligns across 10 bases. The germline CDR1 and CDR2 sequences are MGHDK and SYGVNS. The CDR3 spans 17 residues. Trimming removed 0 bases from V and 5 bases from J; junction bases left unmatched: 9. The CDR3 coding sequence is TGTGCCAGCAGTGAATATGCCACCCGACAGGGGGCTGAGACCCAGTACTTC. Translating it yields CASSEYATRQGAETQYF.

This clone occurred a few times. This sequence joins TRBV6-4 and TRBJ2-1, with 9 bases aligning to TRBD2. There are 14 residues in the CDR3. Germline values: CDR1 MRHNA, CDR2 SNTAGT. Germline trimming cut 3 bases from V and 6 bases from J; bases unmatched to any gene: 3. This CDR3 is CASSEGTSTNEQFF. The CDR3 DNA sequence: TGTGCCAGCAGTGAAGGGACTAGCACCAATGAGCAGTTCTTC.

CDR3 protein: CASRDYSNQPQHF. The CDR3 DNA follows: TGTGCCAGCAGGGACTATAGCAATCAGCCCCAGCATTTT. V usage is TRBV2 and J usage is TRBJ1-5; unclear D gene. The V end was cut by 6 bases, the J end by 0 bases, with 6 bases between. The CDR3 loop spans 13 amino acids. CDR1 and CDR2 (germline): SNHLY, FYNNEI.

J is TRBJ2-5 and V is TRBV2; a weak D match, TRBD2 (6 bases). The CDR3 totals 16 residues. The V gene's germline CDR1 is SNHLY and CDR2 FYNNEI. V dropped 0 bases and J dropped 4 bases, with 15 bases sitting between them. CDR3 in amino acids: CASSEALVMGGETQYF. In nucleotides, the CDR3 is TGTGCCAGCAGTGAAGCTTTGGTAATGGGGGGAGAGACCCAGTACTTC.

The chain has TRBV6-1 and TRBJ2-2; D remains unclear. V shed 6 bases and J shed 4 bases, with 9 bases lying between them. The CDR3 runs to 13 residues. From germline, CDR1 is MNHNS and CDR2 SASEGT. The CDR3 nucleotides read TGTGCCAGCAGGGATGACATCACCGGGGAGCTGTTTTTT. It translates to CASRDDITGELFF.

The chain uses TRBV4-3 and TRBJ2-4, with TRBD2 as a possible D gene (5 bases). V was clipped by 1 base and J by 3 bases, with 13 bases between them. The CDR3 sequence is 16 residues long. Germline values: CDR1 LGHNA, CDR2 YSLEER. CDR3 loop: CASSQGRTLGKNIQYF. CDR3 sequence (DNA): TGCGCCAGCAGCCAAGGTAGGACTTTAGGCAAAAACATTCAGTACTTC.

The genes are TRBV7-6 and TRBJ2-2; D remains ambiguous. This CDR3 contains 14 residues. Germline loops: CDR1 SGHVS, CDR2 FNYEAQ. With 1 base removed from V and 4 bases from J, the gap between germline ends came to 7 bases. The CDR3, as DNA: TGTGCCAGCAGCTTAGGGAGCAGCACCGGGGAGCTGTTTTTT. Translation gives CASSLGSSTGELFF.

This sequence joins TRBV7-2 and TRBJ1-2, with a weak D call TRBD1 (6 bases). Trimming removed 5 bases from V and 4 bases from J, with 8 bases in between. There are 12 residues in the CDR3. The germline CDR1 and CDR2 sequences are SGHTA and FQGNSA. The CDR3 spells CASSIQGYGYTF. DNA of the CDR3: TGTGCCAGCAGCATACAGGGCTATGGCTACACCTTC.

CDR3 sequence (DNA): TGTGCCAGCAGGGGACTAAGTATCCCCCAGCATTTT. Translated, it gives CASRGLSIPQHF. The chain combines TRBV6-1 with TRBJ1-5; tentative D call: TRBD1 (5 bases). Germline CDR1 reads MNHNS; CDR2 reads SASEGT. The CDR3 contains 12 residues. V dropped 6 bases and J dropped 10 bases, with 13 bases sitting between them.

V usage is TRBV4-2 and J usage is TRBJ2-4; TRBD2 matches at 7 bases. J was trimmed by 4 bases and V by 0 bases; bases with no gene match: 6. This CDR3 has 16 amino acids. CDR1 is LGHNA and CDR2 is YNFKEQ in the germline V gene. CDR3 bases: TGTGCCAGCAGCCAAGATAGGGAGCGGGGTAAAAACATTCAGTACTTC. This gives the protein CASSQDRERGKNIQYF.

V usage is TRBV5-6 and J usage is TRBJ2-7; perhaps TRBD1 as D (6 bases). CDR3 length: 13 amino acids. Trimming removed 5 bases at V and 3 bases at J, with 12 bases between. Germline V gene data show CDR1 as SGHDT and CDR2 as YYEEEE. The CDR3 coding sequence is TGTGCCAGCAGATTAACAGGGTACTACGAGCAGTACTTC. It translates to CASRLTGYYEQYF.

The chain recombines TRBV28 with TRBJ2-7; maybe TRBD1 (5 bases). V lost 5 bases and J 5 bases, leaving 7 bases between the germline ends. CDR3 length: 11 amino acids. CDR1 MDHEN and CDR2 SYDVKM come from the germline V gene. CDR3 protein: CASSNRHEQYF. The CDR3 DNA reads as TGTGCCAGCAGTAACAGGCACGAGCAGTACTTC.

The chain uses TRBV6-1 and TRBJ2-2; 7 nucleotides match TRBD2. V was clipped by 4 bases and J by 5 bases; unmatched bases: 10. The CDR3 has 16 amino acids. Germline CDR1 MNHNS, CDR2 SASEGT. In DNA, the CDR3 is TGTGCCAGCAGTGTTATGGGGGAGGGTGGGACCGGGGAGCTGTTTTTT. Translation: CASSVMGEGGTGELFF.

This clone was seen only once. The V call is TRBV9, the J call TRBJ1-4; a weak D match, TRBD1 (5 bases). V was trimmed by 4 bases and J by 4 bases, leaving 11 bases between them. This CDR3 contains 14 residues. CDR1 is SGDLS and CDR2 is YYNGEE in the germline V gene. CDR3 sequence reads: CASSHGRGNEKLFF. CDR3 DNA sequence: TGTGCCAGCAGCCATGGAAGGGGTAATGAAAAACTGTTTTTT.

This chain uses TRBV11-2 with TRBJ2-1; TRBD2 matches at 8 bases. The CDR3 is 17 residues long. In germline, CDR1 is SGHAT, CDR2 FQNNGV. The trim removed 1 base at V and 4 bases at J, leaving 9 bases unmatched. As DNA, the CDR3 is TGTGCCAGCAGCTTAGGGCCCCAGCGGGGGTGGTACAATGAGCAGTTCTTC. Translated, it gives CASSLGPQRGWYNEQFF. The complete variable domain, with remaining parts taken from reference TRBV11-2 and TRBJ2-1, reads EAGVAQSPRYKIIEKRQSVAFWCNPISGHATLYWYQQILGQGPKLLIQFQNNGVVDDSQLPKDRFSAERLKGVDSTLKIQPAKLEDSAVYLCASSLGPQRGWYNEQFFGPGTRLTVL.

V usage is TRBV9 and J usage is TRBJ2-2, with D possibly matching TRBD2 (6 bases). V dropped 4 bases and J dropped 1 base, with 14 bases sitting between them. Germline V lookup: CDR1 SGDLS, CDR2 YYNGEE. The CDR3 extends over 16 amino acids. CDR3 coding DNA: TGTGCCAGCAGCCATAGCGGATTTGAGAACACCGGGGAGCTGTTTTTT. As protein: CASSHSGFENTGELFF.

CDR3: CASSVGSENTGELFF. For the CDR3, the DNA is TGTGCCAGCAGCGTAGGTAGCGAGAACACCGGGGAGCTGTTTTTT. This chain connects TRBV9 to TRBJ2-2, with D possibly matching TRBD2 (5 bases). CDR1 is SGDLS, CDR2 YYNGEE, per germline. There are 15 residues in the CDR3. The germline V and J ends were trimmed by 0 bases and 1 base, with 7 bases remaining between them.

V and J are TRBV10-2 and TRBJ2-3, with 10 bases matching TRBD2. This CDR3 region has 17 residues. The junction had 13 bases not matched to a gene; V was cut back by 8 bases and J by 2 bases. CDR1 is WSHSY, CDR2 SAAADI, per germline. CDR3 residues: CASGLAGEFTATDTQYF. In nucleotides, the CDR3 is TGCGCCAGCGGTCTAGCGGGAGAATTCACAGCCACAGATACGCAGTATTTT.